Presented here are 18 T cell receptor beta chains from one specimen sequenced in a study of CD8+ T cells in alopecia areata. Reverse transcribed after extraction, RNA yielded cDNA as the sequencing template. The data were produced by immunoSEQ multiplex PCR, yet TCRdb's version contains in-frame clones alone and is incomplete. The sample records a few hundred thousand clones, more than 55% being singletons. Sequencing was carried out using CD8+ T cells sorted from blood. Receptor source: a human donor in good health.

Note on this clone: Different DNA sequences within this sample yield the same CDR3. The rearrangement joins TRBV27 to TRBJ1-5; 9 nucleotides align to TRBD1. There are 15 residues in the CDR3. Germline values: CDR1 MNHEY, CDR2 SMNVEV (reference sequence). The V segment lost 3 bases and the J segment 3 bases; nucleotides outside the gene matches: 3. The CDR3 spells CASSLGQGLNQPQHF. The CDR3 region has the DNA TGTGCCAGCAGTTTGGGACAGGGCCTCAATCAGCCCCAGCATTTT.

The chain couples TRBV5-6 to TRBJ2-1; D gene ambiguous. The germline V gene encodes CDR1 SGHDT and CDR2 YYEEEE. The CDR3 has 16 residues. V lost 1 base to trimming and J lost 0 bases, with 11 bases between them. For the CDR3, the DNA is TGTGCCAGCAGCTTGAGGTATTCGAACTCCTACAATGAGCAGTTCTTC. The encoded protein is CASSLRYSNSYNEQFF.

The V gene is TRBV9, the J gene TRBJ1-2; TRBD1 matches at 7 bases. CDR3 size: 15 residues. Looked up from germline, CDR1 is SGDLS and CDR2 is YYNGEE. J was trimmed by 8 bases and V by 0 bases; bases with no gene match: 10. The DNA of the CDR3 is TGTGCCAGCAGCGTAGAAGGAGGGGGCGGCGAGGGCTACACCTTC. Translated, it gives CASSVEGGGGEGYTF.

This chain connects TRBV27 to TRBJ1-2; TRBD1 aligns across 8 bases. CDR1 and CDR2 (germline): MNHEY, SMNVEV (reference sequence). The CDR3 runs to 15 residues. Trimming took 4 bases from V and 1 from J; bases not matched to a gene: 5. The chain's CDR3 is CASSSRDRFNYGYTF. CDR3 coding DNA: TGTGCCAGCAGTTCACGGGACAGGTTTAACTATGGCTACACCTTC.

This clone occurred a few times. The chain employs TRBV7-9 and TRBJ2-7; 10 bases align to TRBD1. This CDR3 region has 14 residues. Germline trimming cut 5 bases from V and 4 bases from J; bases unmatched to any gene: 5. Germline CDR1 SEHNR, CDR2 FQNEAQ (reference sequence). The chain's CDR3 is CASSARDRGYEQYF. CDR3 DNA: TGTGCCAGCAGCGCCCGGGACAGGGGTTACGAGCAGTACTTC.

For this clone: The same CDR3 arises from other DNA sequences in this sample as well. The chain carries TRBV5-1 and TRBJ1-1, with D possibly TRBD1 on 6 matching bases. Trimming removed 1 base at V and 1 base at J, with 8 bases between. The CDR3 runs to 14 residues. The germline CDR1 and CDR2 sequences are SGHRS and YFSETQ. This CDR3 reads CASSLTGKNTEAFF. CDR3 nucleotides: TGCGCCAGCAGCTTGACAGGGAAGAACACTGAAGCTTTCTTT.

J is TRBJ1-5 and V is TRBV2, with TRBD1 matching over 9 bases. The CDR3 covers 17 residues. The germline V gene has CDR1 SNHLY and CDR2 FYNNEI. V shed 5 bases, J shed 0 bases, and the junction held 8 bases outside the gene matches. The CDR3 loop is CASSRRDRDYSNQPQHF. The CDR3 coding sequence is TGTGCCAGCAGTCGCCGGGACAGGGATTATAGCAATCAGCCCCAGCATTTT.

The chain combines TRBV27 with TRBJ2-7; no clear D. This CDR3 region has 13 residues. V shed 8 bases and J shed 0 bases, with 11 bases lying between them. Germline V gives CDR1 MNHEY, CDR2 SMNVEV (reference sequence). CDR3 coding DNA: TGTGCCAGCTCTTACTTGAGCTCCTACGAGCAGTACTTC. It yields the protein CASSYLSSYEQYF.

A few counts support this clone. The CDR3 DNA reads TGTGCCATGACCACCCCCCTAGGGGGCTACACCTTC. Translation: CAMTTPLGGYTF. The chain uses TRBV10-3 and TRBJ1-2; D remains unclear. Per germline, CDR1 ENHRY and CDR2 SYGVKD. V was pared by 9 bases and J by 8 bases, with 16 bases between. This CDR3 is 12 amino acids long.

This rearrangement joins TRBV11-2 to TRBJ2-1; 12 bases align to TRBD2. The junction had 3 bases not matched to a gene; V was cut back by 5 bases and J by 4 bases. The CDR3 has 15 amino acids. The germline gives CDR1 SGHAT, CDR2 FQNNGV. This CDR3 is CASSASGGGYNEQFF. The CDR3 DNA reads TGTGCCAGCAGCGCTAGCGGGGGGGGATACAATGAGCAGTTCTTC.

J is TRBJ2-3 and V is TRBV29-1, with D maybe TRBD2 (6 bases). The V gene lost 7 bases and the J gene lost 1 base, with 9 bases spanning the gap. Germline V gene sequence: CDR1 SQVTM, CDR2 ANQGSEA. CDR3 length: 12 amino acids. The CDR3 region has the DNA TGCAGCGGGTGGGGGGGCACAGATACGCAGTATTTT. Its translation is CSGWGGTDTQYF.

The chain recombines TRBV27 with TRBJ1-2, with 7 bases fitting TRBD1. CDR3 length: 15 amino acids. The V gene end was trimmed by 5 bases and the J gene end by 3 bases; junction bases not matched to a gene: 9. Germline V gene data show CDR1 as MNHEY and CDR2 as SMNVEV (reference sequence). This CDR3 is CASSPRDRWDYGYTF. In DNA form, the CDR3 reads TGTGCCAGCAGTCCCCGGGACAGATGGGACTATGGCTACACCTTC.

Here the CDR3 DNA reads TGTGCCAGCAGCTCCCGAGTAGGCGCTAATGAAAAACTGTTTTTT. As protein: CASSSRVGANEKLFF. The rearrangement links TRBV7-9 to TRBJ1-4; D call uncertain. The germline V and J ends were trimmed by 4 bases and 3 bases, with 12 bases remaining between them. In germline, CDR1 is SEHNR, CDR2 FQNEAQ (reference sequence). This CDR3 spans 15 amino acids.

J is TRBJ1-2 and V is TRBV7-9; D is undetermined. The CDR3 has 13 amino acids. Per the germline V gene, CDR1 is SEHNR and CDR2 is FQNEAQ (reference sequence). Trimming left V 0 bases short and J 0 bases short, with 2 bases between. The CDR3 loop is CASSLATNYGYTF. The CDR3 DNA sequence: TGTGCCAGCAGCTTAGCGACTAACTATGGCTACACCTTC.

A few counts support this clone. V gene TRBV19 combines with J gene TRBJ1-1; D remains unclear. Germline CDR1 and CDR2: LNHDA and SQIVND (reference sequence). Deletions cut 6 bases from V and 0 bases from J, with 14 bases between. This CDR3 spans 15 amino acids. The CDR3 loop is CASRETLTLNTEAFF. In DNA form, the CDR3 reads TGTGCCAGTAGAGAAACTTTGACTCTGAACACTGAAGCTTTCTTT.

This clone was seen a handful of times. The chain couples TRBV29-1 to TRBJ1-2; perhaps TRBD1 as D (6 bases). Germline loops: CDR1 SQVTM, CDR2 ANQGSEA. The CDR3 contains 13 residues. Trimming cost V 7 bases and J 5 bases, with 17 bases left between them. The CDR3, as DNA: TGCAGCGCGTTAGGGGACATGGAGTATGGCTACACCTTC. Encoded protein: CSALGDMEYGYTF.

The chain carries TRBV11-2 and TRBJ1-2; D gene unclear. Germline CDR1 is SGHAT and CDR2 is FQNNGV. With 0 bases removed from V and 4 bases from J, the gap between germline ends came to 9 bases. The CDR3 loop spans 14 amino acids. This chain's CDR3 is CASSLEYTVYGYTF. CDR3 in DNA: TGTGCCAGCAGCTTAGAGTATACAGTCTATGGCTACACCTTC.

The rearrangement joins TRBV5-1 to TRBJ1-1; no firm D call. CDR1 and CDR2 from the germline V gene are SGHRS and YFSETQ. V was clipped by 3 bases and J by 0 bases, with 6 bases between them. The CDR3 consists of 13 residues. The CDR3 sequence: CASSSALNTEAFF. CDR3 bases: TGCGCCAGCAGCTCGGCGCTGAACACTGAAGCTTTCTTT. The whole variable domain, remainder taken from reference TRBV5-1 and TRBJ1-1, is KAGVTQTPRYLIKTRGQQVTLSCSPISGHRSVSWYQQTPGQGLQFLFEYFSETQRNKGNFPGRFSGRQFSNSRSEMNVSTLELGDSALYLCASSSALNTEAFFGQGTRLTVV.